A selection of T cell receptor beta chains follows, all from one sample in a study of blood T cell repertoires in COVID-19. TCRdb's table, derived via immunoSEQ multiplex PCR, lists solely in-frame clones and lacks some. The sample lists approximately 69,000 clones; 70% to 75% were seen once. The sequencing sample was made of peripheral blood. These receptors were obtained from a man in his sixties with acute or convalescent COVID-19. Both conserved end residues are part of each CDR3. The D gene is left open where the match is weak. Clone size is given for some rows only: seen once, a few or many times, or a class if the clone is expanded.

D gene,J gene,V gene,clone size,CDR3 protein,CDR3 DNA
TRBD1,TRBJ2-5,TRBV28,.,CASSTQGETQYF,TGTGCCAGCAGCACACAGGGGGAGACCCAGTACTTC
.,TRBJ2-5,TRBV19,.,CASSIDTEGPGETQYF,TGTGCCAGTAGTATAGATACGGAGGGCCCCGGGGAGACCCAGTACTTC
TRBD1,TRBJ1-1,TRBV5-6,few,CASSLYRGGNTEAFF,TGTGCCAGCAGCCTCTACAGGGGGGGAAACACTGAAGCTTTCTTT
TRBD2,TRBJ2-4,TRBV28,.,CASSVGLAGGRLAKNIQYF,TGTGCCAGCAGTGTGGGGCTAGCGGGAGGGAGGCTAGCCAAAAACATTCAGTACTTC
TRBD2,TRBJ2-5,TRBV30,.,CACTAGGSQETQYF,TGTGCCTGTACAGCGGGAGGTAGCCAAGAGACCCAGTACTTC
TRBD1,TRBJ2-3,TRBV18,once,CASSPRQGAQTDTQYF,TGTGCCAGCTCACCACGACAGGGGGCGCAGACAGATACGCAGTATTTT
.,TRBJ2-7,TRBV10-1,many,CASSESIGQGHEQYF,TGCGCCAGCAGTGAGAGTATTGGGCAGGGTCACGAGCAGTACTTC
.,TRBJ1-4,TRBV6-5,many,CASNKRRGGGEKLFF,TGTGCCAGCAACAAGAGGAGGGGAGGTGGTGAAAAACTGTTTTTT
TRBD1,TRBJ1-2,TRBV19,.,CASTLDRVEYGYTF,TGTGCCAGTACCCTGGACAGGGTCGAGTATGGCTACACCTTC
.,TRBJ2-6,TRBV3-1/TRBV3-2,.,CASSHGLASGANVLTF,TGTGCCAGCAGCCATGGCCTAGCATCTGGGGCCAACGTCCTGACTTTC
TRBD2,TRBJ2-3,TRBV24-1,.,CATSDPGTSGDTQYF,TGTGCCACCAGTGATCCGGGGACTAGCGGAGATACGCAGTATTTT
.,TRBJ2-1,TRBV5-6,few,CASSLRTVSYNEQFF,TGTGCCAGCAGCTTACGGACAGTATCCTACAATGAGCAGTTCTTC
.,TRBJ1-1,TRBV3-1/TRBV3-2,.,CASSLGGDTFEAFF,TGTGCCAGCAGCCTAGGGGGGGACACCTTTGAAGCTTTCTTT
.,TRBJ1-6,TRBV19,many,CASSISLGSNSPLHF,TGTGCCAGTAGTATATCATTGGGCTCCAATTCACCCCTCCACTTT
TRBD1,TRBJ2-3,TRBV7-8,.,CASNLRTGSTDTQYF,TGTGCCAGCAACCTACGGACAGGATCCACAGATACGCAGTATTTT
.,TRBJ2-5,TRBV9,.,CASSASMSHETQYF,TGTGCCAGCAGCGCTTCGATGAGTCACGAGACCCAGTACTTC
.,TRBJ2-4,TRBV11-2,.,CASSQDLAKNIQYF,TGTGCCAGCAGCCAGGACTTAGCCAAAAACATTCAGTACTTC
.,TRBJ1-6,TRBV3-1/TRBV3-2,once,CASSQDGGNGSPLHF,TGTGCCAGCAGCCAAGATGGGGGGAATGGTTCACCCCTCCACTTT
TRBD2,TRBJ2-3,TRBV27,.,CASSSISGARTDTQYF,TGTGCCAGCAGTTCGATTAGCGGGGCCCGCACAGATACGCAGTATTTT
TRBD2,TRBJ2-2,TRBV7-2,.,CASSSSGGNTGELFF,TGTGCCAGCAGCTCTTCGGGGGGGAACACCGGGGAGCTGTTTTTT
.,TRBJ1-2,TRBV5-1,.,CASSPSGANYGYTF,TGCGCCAGCAGCCCCTCAGGGGCTAACTATGGCTACACCTTC
.,TRBJ1-1,TRBV29-1,.,CSVKVRVDTEAFF,TGCAGCGTGAAGGTCAGGGTGGACACTGAAGCTTTCTTT
.,TRBJ1-2,TRBV7-9,.,CASSLDGSVYGYTF,TGTGCCAGCAGCTTAGATGGCAGCGTCTATGGCTACACCTTC
TRBD1,TRBJ1-5,TRBV19,few,CASSPQTGRGQPQHF,TGTGCCAGTAGTCCTCAGACAGGGAGAGGTCAGCCCCAGCATTTT